This record covers a single T cell receptor (beta chain). This specimen belongs to a study of shared clonotypes between healthy human individuals. TCRdb's copy holds only in-frame clones and misses some; the assay was immunoSEQ multiplex PCR. The table records roughly 1.5 million clones, around 98% of them present only once. The germline CDR1 and CDR2 sequences are SEHNR and FQNEAQ (reference sequence). The CDR3 length is 16 residues. V shed 2 bases and J shed 6 bases, with 17 bases lying between them. The chain carries TRBV7-9 and TRBJ2-1, with a possible D match to TRBD2 (5 bases). This TCR came from a man aged 30 to 45 in good health. Specimen: naive CD4+ T cells sorted from blood. Subset here: CD45RA+ positively selected. This CDR3 is CASSLPGLLNLNEQFF. DNA of the CDR3: TGTGCCAGCAGCTTACCCGGACTTCTGAACCTCAATGAGCAGTTCTTC.